This passage covers 32 T cell receptor beta chains from one sample sequenced in a study of T-cell reconstitution after alpha-beta-depleted transplantation in children. Unique molecular identifiers featured in how the TCRbeta library was prepared. One entry per CDR3 protein, called by TCRdb with MiXCR from the PCR reads. The table lists approximately 510,000 distinct CDR3 sequences, approximately 16% of them singletons. The sequenced sample was PBMCs from the stem cell graft donor, obtained from the stem cell graft. These receptors were collected from a human donor who donated a stem cell graft to a child with acute lymphoblastic leukemia.

This clonotype has a count of ten or more. The rearrangement links TRBV5-1 to TRBJ2-2, with TRBD1 matching 9 bases. V lost 2 bases and J lost 6; bases outside the gene matches: 5. Germline values: CDR1 SGHRS, CDR2 YFSETQ. CDR3 size: 15 residues. The DNA of the CDR3 is TGCGCCAGCAGCTTCCGGGACAGGGCTGCCGGGGAGCTGTTTTTT. This encodes CASSFRDRAAGELFF.

This chain uses TRBV3-1 with TRBJ2-1, with 12 bases that match TRBD2. CDR1 and CDR2 from the germline V gene are LGHDT and YNNKEL (reference sequence). This CDR3 region has 16 residues. V gave up 3 bases and J gave up 4 bases; unmatched junction bases: 4. The CDR3 reads CASSQGTSGFYNEQFF. CDR3 DNA: TGTGCCAGCAGCCAGGGGACTAGCGGGTTTTACAATGAGCAGTTCTTC.

This clonotype was observed a handful of times. The chain carries TRBV21-1 and TRBJ2-1. TRBV21-1 is a known pseudogene. The CDR3 is 17 amino acids. The CDR3 sequence: CASSKALWGLWSNEQFF. CDR3 sequence (DNA): TGTGCCAGCAGCAAAGCGCTTTGGGGGTTGTGGAGCAATGAGCAGTTCTTC.

The gene calls are TRBV29-1 and TRBJ2-3; perhaps D is TRBD1 or TRBD2 (6 bases each). Trimming pared 3 bases from V and 4 bases from J, leaving 23 bases between. Per germline, CDR1 SQVTM and CDR2 ANQGSEA. CDR3 size: 17 residues. CDR3 in amino acids: CSVEQFWHRGEPDTQYF. CDR3 nucleotide sequence: TGCAGCGTTGAGCAATTTTGGCATAGGGGGGAGCCAGATACGCAGTATTTT.

This rearrangement joins TRBV20-1 to TRBJ1-5, with D maybe TRBD1 (5 bases). V lost 4 bases and J lost 0, with 19 bases in between. Germline assignment: CDR1 DFQATT and CDR2 SNEGSKA (reference sequence). The CDR3 consists of 17 residues. In DNA, the CDR3 is TGCAGTGCTAACCCCTTCCTCCCAGGGAATAGCAATCAGCCCCAGCATTTT. Translation gives CSANPFLPGNSNQPQHF.

The chain has TRBV11-2 and TRBJ2-1; 14 positions agree with TRBD2. Germline loops: CDR1 SGHAT, CDR2 FQNNGV. CDR3 length: 18 amino acids. V dropped 6 bases and J dropped 12; count of bases not matched to a gene: 19. CDR3 protein: CASSRSQGSGTSGRGQFF. The CDR3 coding sequence is TGTGCCAGCAGTCGTTCACAGGGGTCCGGGACTAGCGGGAGAGGGCAGTTCTTC.

V gene TRBV11-3 combines with J gene TRBJ2-5; tentatively, D is TRBD2 (5 bases). Trimming removed 4 bases from V and 6 bases from J, with 18 bases in between. The germline V gene encodes CDR1 SGHNT and CDR2 YENEEA. CDR3 length: 15 amino acids. As DNA, the CDR3 is TGTGCCAGCAGCTCTAGCCGAGGGTCCATAAAGACCCAGTACTTC. Encoded protein: CASSSSRGSIKTQYF.

V and J are TRBV20-1 and TRBJ2-2, with 8 nucleotides matching TRBD2. The CDR3 runs 16 residues. The V gene's germline CDR1 is DFQATT and CDR2 SNEGSKA (reference sequence). The CDR3 region has the DNA TGCTGCGCTAGAGCTCCGACTAGCGAGAACACCGGGGAGCTGTTTTTT. It encodes CCARAPTSENTGELFF.

This clonotype was seen a handful of times. The CDR3 sequence is CASSVGPADTDTQYF. In DNA form, the CDR3 reads TGTGCCAGCAGCGTAGGACCCGCGGACACAGATACGCAGTATTTT. V usage is TRBV9 and J usage is TRBJ2-3; D uncertain. From germline, CDR1 is SGDLS and CDR2 YYNGEE. The CDR3 runs 15 residues. The ends were cut back, 0 bases at V and 2 bases at J, with 10 bases in the middle.

This clonotype was picked up a small number of times. The gene calls are TRBV7-6 and TRBJ2-3, with D possibly TRBD1 on 6 matching bases. CDR3 size: 13 residues. The germline gives CDR1 SGHVS, CDR2 FNYEAQ. V was pared by 5 bases and J by 10 bases, with 16 bases between. The CDR3 loop is CASSVQGPSPQYF. CDR3 bases: TGTGCCAGCAGCGTCCAGGGGCCTTCCCCGCAGTATTTT.

In this sample, this clonotype turned up a few times. The chain joins TRBV7-9 to TRBJ2-6, with a possible D match to TRBD1 (6 bases). The ends were cut back, 1 base at V and 2 bases at J, with 12 bases in the middle. The CDR3 consists of 17 residues. CDR1 is SEHNR, CDR2 FQNEAQ, per germline (reference sequence). The CDR3 loop reads CASSLGRGQTGANVLTF. DNA of the CDR3: TGTGCCAGCAGCTTAGGCAGGGGCCAAACTGGGGCCAACGTCCTGACTTTC.

This clonotype was seen a single time. The chain uses TRBV30 and TRBJ1-1; D gene uncertain. The V and J ends lost 4 bases and 3 bases respectively, with 15 bases between them. Germline CDR1 GTSNPN, CDR2 SVGIG (reference sequence). The CDR3 contains 14 residues. Here the CDR3 DNA reads TGTGCCTGGACAGGATGGACCTTGGACACTGAAGCTTTCTTT. Translating it yields CAWTGWTLDTEAFF.

A few counts support this clonotype. The chain links TRBV6-2 or TRBV6-3 to TRBJ2-5, with 9 bases fitting TRBD2. Germline V gene data show CDR1 as MNHEY and CDR2 as SVGEGT. The trim removed 0 bases at V and 4 bases at J, leaving 9 bases unmatched. This CDR3 has 17 residues. The CDR3 loop is CASSYSPLAGGIETQYF. The CDR3 DNA reads TGTGCCAGCAGTTACTCGCCTTTGGCGGGAGGGATAGAGACCCAGTACTTC.

This clonotype came up a few times. This chain links TRBV5-1 with TRBJ1-2, with no clear D. The CDR3 consists of 14 residues. Germline V gene lookup returns CDR1 SGHRS and CDR2 YFSETQ. V was shortened by 0 bases and J by 6 bases, with 12 bases between the two germline ends. CDR3 residues: CASSLGQWSDGYTF. The CDR3 nucleotides are TGCGCCAGCAGCTTGGGTCAGTGGAGCGATGGCTACACCTTC.

The genes are TRBV20-1 and TRBJ2-7; 10 positions agree with TRBD2. The CDR3 extends over 14 amino acids. Germline CDR1 and CDR2: DFQATT and SNEGSKA (reference sequence). V was clipped by 5 bases and J by 2 bases; unmatched bases: 6. CDR3 sequence (DNA): TGCAGTGCTTCCCTAGCGGGAGTAACCTACGAGCAGTACTTC. This encodes CSASLAGVTYEQYF.

The chain is built from TRBV5-5 and TRBJ2-7; possibly TRBD1 for D (6 bases). The ends were cut back, 0 bases at V and 2 bases at J, with 12 bases in the middle. CDR3 size: 15 residues. Germline V gene sequence: CDR1 SGHKS, CDR2 YYEKEE (reference sequence). Written as DNA, the CDR3 is TGTGCCAGCAGCTTGGCCCCCACAGGGACCTACGAGCAGTACTTC. Its protein product is CASSLAPTGTYEQYF.

This clonotype has more than one count but fewer than ten. The chain carries TRBV12-3 or TRBV12-4 and TRBJ1-1; TRBD1 aligns across 10 bases. The CDR3 loop spans 15 amino acids. V trimming: 7 bases; J trimming: 2 bases; junction bases outside the gene matches: 7. The CDR3 coding sequence is TGTGCCAGCAACCGAGGACAGGGGGTTAACACTGAAGCTTTCTTT. It specifies CASNRGQGVNTEAFF.

This clonotype was picked up a small number of times. This chain links TRBV29-1 with TRBJ2-7; D is unresolved. CDR1 and CDR2 from the germline V gene are SQVTM and ANQGSEA. Trimming left V 5 bases short and J 7 bases short, with 15 bases between. The CDR3 runs to 12 residues. Written as DNA, the CDR3 is TGCAGCGTTAAAGGGTGGGCAGAGGAGCAGTACTTC. It translates to CSVKGWAEEQYF.

This clonotype was recorded a few times. The rearrangement joins TRBV18 to TRBJ2-7; the D gene is possibly TRBD1 (5 bases). V gave up 3 bases and J gave up 5 bases, with 20 bases separating them. From germline, CDR1 is KGHSH and CDR2 LQKENI. This CDR3 is built from 16 residues. CDR3 DNA sequence: TGTGCCAGCTCACCCAACGGCGGTCCAGGGCGGCACGAGCAGTACTTC. The encoded protein is CASSPNGGPGRHEQYF. The full variable domain, its missing parts supplied by reference TRBV18 and TRBJ2-7, is NAGVMQNPRHLVRRRGQEARLRCSPMKGHSHVYWYRQLPEEGLKFMVYLQKENIIDESGMPKERFSAEFPKEGPSILRIQQVVRGDSAAYFCASSPNGGPGRHEQYFGPGTRLTVT.

The rearrangement links TRBV10-3 to TRBJ2-5, with D tentatively TRBD1 (6 bases). This CDR3 region has 14 residues. Germline V CDR1 and CDR2: ENHRY, SYGVKD. Trimming shortened V by 7 bases and J by 5 bases, and 17 bases separated the two germline ends. The CDR3 is CAINGRGPSETQYF. CDR3 coding DNA: TGTGCCATCAACGGCAGGGGCCCTTCCGAGACCCAGTACTTC.

The chain couples TRBV11-3 to TRBJ2-2; weak D call: TRBD2 (6 bases). V was cut by 5 bases and J by 1 base, with 14 bases left in between. The length of the CDR3 is 16 residues. Germline V gene sequence: CDR1 SGHNT, CDR2 YENEEA. CDR3 residues: CASSQPTSQNTGELFF. For the CDR3, the DNA is TGTGCCAGCAGCCAACCGACTAGTCAGAACACCGGGGAGCTGTTTTTT.

This clonotype was observed a handful of times. The rearrangement uses TRBV5-1 and TRBJ1-1, with D perhaps matching TRBD1 (6 bases). The length of the CDR3 is 15 residues. V lost 1 base and J 1 base, leaving 11 bases between the germline ends. Germline loops: CDR1 SGHRS, CDR2 YFSETQ. The CDR3 DNA is TGCGCCAGCAGCTTGACAGGGTACGAGAACACTGAAGCTTTCTTT. This encodes CASSLTGYENTEAFF.

The genes are TRBV29-1 and TRBJ2-7; 9 bases agree with TRBD1. CDR1 is SQVTM, CDR2 ANQGSEA, per germline. The CDR3 covers 14 residues. The V segment lost 6 bases and the J segment 6 bases; nucleotides outside the gene matches: 12. CDR3 sequence reads: CSVGPGQGALEQYF. The CDR3, as DNA: TGCAGCGTCGGACCGGGACAGGGTGCCCTCGAGCAGTACTTC.

This clonotype occurred a few times. The V call is TRBV27, the J call TRBJ1-4, with D unresolved. Germline CDR1 and CDR2: MNHEY and SMNVEV (reference sequence). The CDR3 length is 13 residues. Trimming left V 7 bases short and J 7 bases short, with 13 bases between. CDR3 sequence: CASNKGLGEKLFF. The CDR3 DNA reads TGTGCCAGCAACAAGGGTTTGGGTGAAAAACTGTTTTTT. The entire variable domain, with the rest obtained from reference TRBV27 and TRBJ1-4, is as follows: EAQVTQNPRYLITVTGKKLTVTCSQNMNHEYMSWYRQDPGLGLRQIYYSMNVEVTDKGDVPEGYKVSRKEKRNFPLILESPSPNQTSLYFCASNKGLGEKLFFGSGTQLSVL.

V is TRBV4-1 and J is TRBJ1-3; D is uncertain. The CDR3 has 14 residues. The germline V and J ends were trimmed by 1 base and 1 base, with 5 bases remaining between them. Germline CDR1 reads MGHRA; CDR2 reads YSYEKL. Written as DNA, the CDR3 is TGCGCCAGCAGCCAAGTCGAGTCTGGAAACACCATATATTTT. It specifies CASSQVESGNTIYF.

This clonotype was recorded a few times. Here the CDR3 DNA reads TGTGCCAGCAGTTTATCCGGGTTCGCCAAAAACATTCAGTACTTC. Protein: CASSLSGFAKNIQYF. The V and J genes are TRBV12-3 or TRBV12-4 and TRBJ2-4; D is unresolved. The V end was cut by 2 bases, the J end by 1 base, with 9 bases between. The CDR3 extends over 15 amino acids.

This clonotype was seen repeatedly, ten times or more. V usage is TRBV5-4 and J usage is TRBJ2-3; D call uncertain. Germline CDR1 SGHNT, CDR2 YYREEE (reference sequence). The V and J ends lost 0 bases and 2 bases respectively, with 4 bases between them. The CDR3 sequence is 13 residues long. This chain's CDR3 is CASSLANTDTQYF. CDR3 bases: TGTGCCAGCAGCTTGGCTAACACAGATACGCAGTATTTT. The full variable domain, with the rest looked up from reference TRBV5-4 and TRBJ2-3, is ETGVTQSPTHLIKTRGQQVTLRCSSQSGHNTVSWYQQALGQGPQFIFQYYREEENGRGNFPPRFSGLQFPNYSSELNVNALELDDSALYLCASSLANTDTQYFGPGTRLTVL.

The chain recombines TRBV2 with TRBJ1-2; D is unresolved. The V end lost 2 bases, the J end lost 4 bases, and 11 bases lay between the germline ends. CDR3 length: 14 amino acids. Germline CDR1 is SNHLY and CDR2 is FYNNEI. The CDR3 nucleotides read TGTGCCAGCAGTGAATTTAGGACCTCCTATGGCTACACCTTC. It codes for CASSEFRTSYGYTF.

The table lists this clonotype with a few counts. The chain uses TRBV24-1 and TRBJ2-4, with D possibly matching TRBD1 (5 bases). CDR3 length: 16 amino acids. Trimming removed 4 bases from V and 0 bases from J, with 12 bases in between. Germline V gene data show CDR1 as KGHDR and CDR2 as SFDVKD. This CDR3 is CATSDLGVKAKNIQYF. The CDR3 DNA reads as TGTGCCACCAGTGACCTAGGGGTTAAAGCCAAAAACATTCAGTACTTC.

The chain is built from TRBV9 and TRBJ1-2, with D uncertain. There are 11 residues in the CDR3. Germline V lookup: CDR1 SGDLS, CDR2 YYNGEE. The V gene lost 3 bases and the J gene lost 6 bases, with 6 bases spanning the gap. The CDR3 DNA follows: TGTGCCAGCAGCGGCGACCATGGCTACACCTTC. This sequence encodes CASSGDHGYTF.

The table lists this clonotype with a few counts. The chain links TRBV18 to TRBJ2-2; D possibly corresponds to TRBD1 (5 bases). The CDR3 has 15 amino acids. The V gene lost 3 bases and the J gene lost 2 bases, with 10 bases spanning the gap. CDR1 and CDR2 from the germline V gene are KGHSH and LQKENI. In DNA form, the CDR3 reads TGTGCCAGCTCACCTCTTCAGGGAAACACCGGGGAGCTGTTTTTT. Its translation is CASSPLQGNTGELFF.

The gene calls are TRBV29-1 and TRBJ2-1; a weak D match, TRBD1 (5 bases). Germline CDR1 and CDR2: SQVTM and ANQGSEA. The CDR3 is made up of 12 amino acids. Trimming shortened V by 7 bases and J by 10 bases, and 17 bases separated the two germline ends. The chain's CDR3 is CSAFGTGPEQFF. DNA of the CDR3: TGCAGCGCCTTTGGAACAGGACCGGAGCAGTTCTTC.